The present TCR beta chain was sequenced within a study of cytomegalovirus exposure and HLA in healthy donors. The germline CDR1 and CDR2 sequences are SGHRS and YFSETQ. Trimming took 0 bases from V and 0 from J, leaving 7 bases between them. The CDR3 totals 15 residues. Each donor was nominally healthy when sampled (though unrecorded immune exposures were likely). Study findings and constraints: TCR beta V- and J-gene trimming, according to a later analysis, was linked to a missense DCLRE1C variant.

This clone showed up just once. Its target is unknown. PCR involved 60 Vbeta and 13 Jbeta primers. Clones were sequenced by immunoSEQ multiplex PCR, and TCRdb holds only the in-frame ones, with some missing. The sample holds 90,000 to 100,000 clones; around 80% are singletons and the top ten take approximately 1.5%. V usage is TRBV5-1 and J usage is TRBJ1-5; TRBD1 is a possible D gene (6 bases). This TCR derives from a man between 35 and 55 years old in good health and CMV-seronegative. The sequenced sample was PBMCs. The CDR3 DNA reads as TGCGCCAGCAGCTTGGCAGGGGATAGCAATCAGCCCCAGCATTTT. Amino acids: CASSLAGDSNQPQHF.